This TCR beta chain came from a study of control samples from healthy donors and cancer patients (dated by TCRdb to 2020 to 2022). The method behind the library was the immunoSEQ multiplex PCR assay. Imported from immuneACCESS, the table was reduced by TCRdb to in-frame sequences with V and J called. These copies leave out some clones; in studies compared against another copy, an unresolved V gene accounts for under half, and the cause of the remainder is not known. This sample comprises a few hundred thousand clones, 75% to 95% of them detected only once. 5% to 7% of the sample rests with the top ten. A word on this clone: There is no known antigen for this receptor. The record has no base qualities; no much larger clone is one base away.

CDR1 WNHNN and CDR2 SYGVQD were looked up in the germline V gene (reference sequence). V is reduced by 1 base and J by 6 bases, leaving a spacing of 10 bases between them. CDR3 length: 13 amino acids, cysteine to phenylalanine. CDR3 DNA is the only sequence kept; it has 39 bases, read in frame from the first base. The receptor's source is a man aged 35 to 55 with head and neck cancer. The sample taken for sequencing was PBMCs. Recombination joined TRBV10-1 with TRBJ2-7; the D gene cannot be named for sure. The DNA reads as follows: TGCGCCAGCAGTGAGTATTACTCCGGCGAGCAGTACTTC. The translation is CASSEYYSGEQYF.